The rows below give T cell receptor beta chains drawn from one sample of a study of T cells in Graves' hyperthyroidism and ophthalmopathy. TCRdb analysed the multiplex PCR reads with MiXCR anew, one entry per CDR3 protein. The repertoire includes some 600,000 distinct CDR3 sequences, about 43% of them detected once, and just over 8% sits in the top ten. Sample: peripheral blood or thyroid tissue (not recorded which). Receptors were obtained from a woman between 18 and 29 years old with Graves' hyperthyroidism. The CDR3 runs from the conserved cysteine through the conserved F or W. Each record gives: V gene, J gene, D gene, clone size, CDR3 protein, CDR3 DNA. A D gene is named only where the DNA matches it firmly. Size is omitted from some rows. Given values are once, few, many or a class for expanded clones.

TRBV29-1,TRBJ2-6,.,many,CSVEWLGIHSGANVLTF,TGCAGCGTTGAATGGTTAGGCATTCACTCTGGGGCCAACGTCCTGACTTTC
TRBV10-3,TRBJ2-7,.,.,CAISDAGRVEQYF,TGTGCCATCAGTGATGCTGGACGGGTCGAGCAGTACTTC
TRBV7-2,TRBJ2-7,TRBD2,few,CASSLGQAGASYEQYF,TGTGCCAGCAGCCTGGGGCAAGCGGGAGCCTCCTACGAGCAGTACTTC
TRBV25-1,TRBJ1-6,TRBD1,.,CASSTTGTGTNSPLHF,TGTGCCAGCAGTACCACCGGGACAGGGACCAATTCACCCCTCCACTTT
TRBV7-9,TRBJ1-2,.,.,CASSYRQNSNYGYTF,TGTGCCAGCAGCTATAGACAGAACAGTAACTATGGCTACACCTTC
TRBV5-1,TRBJ1-5,.,few,CASRLGHSGNQPQHF,TGCGCCAGCAGACTGGGACACTCGGGCAATCAGCCCCAGCATTTT
TRBV11-2,TRBJ1-1,.,many,CASSLDSWNTEAFF,TGTGCCAGCAGCTTGGACAGTTGGAACACTGAAGCTTTCTTT
TRBV2,TRBJ2-6,.,.,CASSALRGANVLTF,TGTGCCAGCAGTGCGTTACGGGGTGCGAACGTCCTGACTTTC
TRBV2,TRBJ1-5,.,.,CASSARVPLNQPQHF,TGTGCCAGCAGTGCTAGAGTCCCACTTAATCAGCCCCAGCATTTT
TRBV12-3/TRBV12-4,TRBJ1-5,.,.,CASSLLAQPQHF,TGTGCCAGCAGTTTGCTAGCTCAGCCCCAGCATTTT
TRBV5-4,TRBJ2-2,.,.,CASSLNRFYTGELFF,TGTGCCAGCAGCTTGAACCGTTTTTACACCGGGGAGCTGTTTTTT
TRBV2,TRBJ2-6,TRBD1,.,CASSEGGTGSGANVLTF,TGTGCCAGCAGTGAAGGAGGGACAGGGTCCGGGGCCAACGTCCTGACTTTC
TRBV10-3,TRBJ1-2,TRBD1,.,CAISEDRGDYGYTF,TGTGCCATCAGTGAGGACAGGGGCGACTATGGCTACACCTTC
TRBV20-1,TRBJ1-1,.,few,CSARDSGWDTEAFF,TGCAGTGCTAGAGATTCGGGGTGGGACACTGAAGCTTTCTTT
TRBV7-6,TRBJ2-2,TRBD1,.,CASSTDRGTGELFF,TGTGCCAGCAGCACGGACAGGGGAACCGGGGAGCTGTTTTTT
TRBV7-9,TRBJ2-7,TRBD2,.,CGSSYSGSSYEQYF,TGTGGCAGCAGCTATAGCGGGAGCTCCTACGAGCAGTACTTC
TRBV20-1,TRBJ1-1,TRBD1,.,CSAKKPRDRNTEAFF,TGCAGTGCAAAGAAACCCCGGGACAGGAACACTGAAGCTTTCTTT
TRBV14,TRBJ1-1,.,many,CASSLYGGTEAFF,TGTGCCAGCAGCCTCTACGGAGGCACTGAAGCTTTCTTT
TRBV7-6,TRBJ1-1,TRBD1,.,CASSLEAGGETEAFF,TGTGCCAGCAGCTTAGAAGCAGGGGGCGAGACTGAAGCTTTCTTT
TRBV19,TRBJ1-3,.,.,CASIEERYPGSPTYF,TGTGCCAGTATAGAGGAGCGCTACCCTGGATCTCCCACATATTTT
TRBV5-1,TRBJ1-3,.,.,CASSLETQASGNTIYF,TGCGCCAGCAGCTTGGAGACTCAAGCTTCTGGAAACACCATATATTTT
TRBV6-6,TRBJ2-5,TRBD2,.,CASSQNTGTRETQYF,TGTGCCAGCAGCCAAAACACCGGGACTAGGGAGACCCAGTACTTC
TRBV20-1,TRBJ2-7,TRBD1,.,CSARGPGGYHEQYF,TGCAGTGCTAGAGGGCCAGGGGGCTACCACGAGCAGTACTTC
TRBV7-8,TRBJ2-6,TRBD2,few,CASSRGLVGSGANVLTF,TGTGCCAGCAGCCGAGGACTAGTTGGTTCTGGGGCCAACGTCCTGACTTTC
TRBV5-8,TRBJ1-6,.,many,CASSLGVSGSPLHF,TGTGCCAGCAGCCTCGGCGTTAGCGGATCACCCCTCCACTTT
TRBV7-2,TRBJ1-3,.,once,CASSSWGRLNTIYF,TGTGCCAGCAGCTCCTGGGGCCGATTGAACACCATATATTTT
TRBV20-1,TRBJ1-2,TRBD1,few,CSAYQGAGYGYTF,TGCAGTGCTTATCAGGGGGCGGGCTATGGCTACACCTTC
TRBV12-3/TRBV12-4,TRBJ1-5,.,few,CASSYQYQPQHF,TGTGCCAGCAGTTATCAGTATCAGCCCCAGCATTTT
TRBV7-2,TRBJ2-7,TRBD2,.,CASSKTSGQYF,TGTGCCAGCAGCAAGACTAGCGGGCAGTACTTC